The 20 T cell receptor beta chains given below trace back to one sample, sequenced in a study of blood T cell repertoires in COVID-19 (dated by TCRdb to 2020 to 2022). Receptor amplification or capture employed the immunoSEQ multiplex PCR assay. The source is immuneACCESS, and TCRdb retained only in-frame sequences with V and J called. Part of the clones is not carried over; for the studies checked, unresolved V genes explain less than half of this, and the remainder is unexplained. For this sample there are about 58,000 clones; about nine tenths appear just once. Roughly 1.4% of the sample is in the top ten clones. Sequencing was carried out using peripheral blood. These receptors all stem from a man aged 55 to 70 with acute or convalescent COVID-19.

J is TRBJ2-1 and V is TRBV11-2, with 10 bases that match TRBD2. The CDR3 sequence is 14 residues long. From germline, CDR1 is SGHAT and CDR2 FQNNGV. Losses at the gene ends were 5 bases for V and 6 bases for J; bases not matched to a gene: 4. CDR3 sequence reads: CASSLAGVSNEQFF. The CDR3 DNA follows: TGTGCCAGCAGCCTAGCGGGAGTTAGCAATGAGCAGTTCTTC. The whole variable domain, remainder taken from reference TRBV11-2 and TRBJ2-1, is EAGVAQSPRYKIIEKRQSVAFWCNPISGHATLYWYQQILGQGPKLLIQFQNNGVVDDSQLPKDRFSAERLKGVDSTLKIQPAKLEDSAVYLCASSLAGVSNEQFFGPGTRLTVL.

This chain connects TRBV12-5 to TRBJ1-6, with D perhaps matching TRBD1 (6 bases). Germline V lookup: CDR1 LGHNT, CDR2 FRNRAP. The CDR3 loop spans 14 amino acids. Trimming took off 5 bases at V and 7 bases at J, with 12 bases between the two ends. The DNA of the CDR3 is TGTGCTAGTGGTAAGGACAGTCCCAATTCACCCCTCCACTTT. Its translation is CASGKDSPNSPLHF.

J is TRBJ1-2 and V is TRBV18; perhaps TRBD1 as D (6 bases). V lost 4 bases and J lost 6, with 15 bases in between. Germline-derived CDR1 and CDR2 are KGHSH and LQKENI. There are 14 residues in the CDR3. Here the CDR3 reads CASSRTVASNGYTF. In nucleotides, the CDR3 is TGTGCCAGCTCACGGACAGTCGCTAGTAATGGCTACACCTTC.

The chain combines TRBV21-1 with TRBJ1-5. TRBV21-1 is designated a pseudogene. The CDR3 is 14 residues long. CDR3 coding DNA: TGTGCCAGGAGGGAGGGGCTCGGCAATCAGCCCCAGCATTTT. This encodes CARREGLGNQPQHF.

This clone was recorded only once. This rearrangement joins TRBV5-1 to TRBJ2-3; 12 nucleotides align to TRBD2. V trimming: 6 bases; J trimming: 5 bases; junction bases outside the gene matches: 7. The length of the CDR3 is 15 residues. Germline V gene data show CDR1 as SGHRS and CDR2 as YFSETQ. CDR3 bases: TGCGCCAGCAAAAGGACTAGCGGGAACAGAGATACGCAGTATTTT. Translating gives CASKRTSGNRDTQYF.

V is TRBV18 and J is TRBJ1-6, with 8 bases that match TRBD1. The CDR3 loop spans 16 amino acids. The germline V gene encodes CDR1 KGHSH and CDR2 LQKENI. J was trimmed by 8 bases and V by 2 bases; bases with no gene match: 8. The CDR3 loop is CASSPGVDRGDSPLHF. The CDR3 DNA reads as TGTGCCAGCTCACCAGGGGTTGACAGGGGCGATTCACCCCTCCACTTT.

The V call is TRBV25-1, the J call TRBJ1-4, with 11 bases identical to TRBD1. Germline CDR1 reads MGHDK; CDR2 reads SYGVNS. J was trimmed by 10 bases and V by 5 bases; bases with no gene match: 3. This CDR3 has 13 amino acids. CDR3 sequence: CASSQGTGGKLFF. The CDR3, as DNA: TGTGCCAGCAGTCAAGGGACAGGGGGAAAACTGTTTTTT.

V usage is TRBV6-2 or TRBV6-3 and J usage is TRBJ2-7; 7 bases map to TRBD1. The V and J ends lost 4 bases and 2 bases, in that order; junction bases with no gene match: 8. The CDR3 has 15 amino acids. The germline V gene has CDR1 MNHEY and CDR2 SVGEGT. DNA of the CDR3: TGTGCCAGCAGTTCCCCTCGGGACAGCACCTACGAGCAGTACTTC. This sequence encodes CASSSPRDSTYEQYF.

Points on this clone: Germline and junction disagree at one end, which may indicate a read error. This CDR3 is also generated by other DNA sequences in the sample. The J gene is TRBJ1-1, the V gene TRBV9; tentatively, D is TRBD1 (6 bases). Germline CDR1 reads SGDLS; CDR2 reads YYNGEE. The CDR3 consists of 14 residues. The CDR3 here is CASSVEGQNTEAFF. DNA for the CDR3: TGTGCCAGCAGTGTAGAGGGACAGAACACTGAAGCTTTCTTT.

The genes are TRBV13 and TRBJ2-1, with TRBD2 matching over 8 bases. Trimming cost V 2 bases and J 4 bases; bases outside gene matches: 7. The CDR3 loop spans 16 amino acids. Germline CDR1 reads PRHDT; CDR2 reads FYEKMQ (reference sequence). CDR3 amino acids: CASSLTAGGPYNEQFF. CDR3 sequence (DNA): TGTGCCAGCAGCTTAACGGCGGGAGGCCCATACAATGAGCAGTTCTTC.

This clone was counted only a few times. The chain has TRBV7-9 and TRBJ1-1; the match to TRBD1 covers 8 bases. Trimming cost V 5 bases and J 5 bases; bases outside gene matches: 7. CDR3 length: 14 residues. Germline V gene sequence: CDR1 SEHNR, CDR2 FQNEAQ (reference sequence). The CDR3 DNA is TGTGCCAGCAGCGCTCAACAGGGGGAGACTGAAGCTTTCTTT. It encodes CASSAQQGETEAFF.

This chain connects TRBV9 to TRBJ2-3; TRBD2 agrees at 8 bases. Germline loops: CDR1 SGDLS, CDR2 YYNGEE. The CDR3 consists of 16 residues. J was trimmed by 1 base and V by 4 bases; bases with no gene match: 8. The CDR3 coding sequence is TGTGCCAGCAGCCCCCCAGCGGGAGTGGGCACAGATACGCAGTATTTT. Protein: CASSPPAGVGTDTQYF.

CDR3 sequence (DNA): TGTGCCAGCAGCTTGGAGACTAGCGGGAGAAACATTCAGTACTTC. It specifies CASSLETSGRNIQYF. The chain couples TRBV5-6 to TRBJ2-4; 12 nucleotides align to TRBD2. Germline assignment: CDR1 SGHDT and CDR2 YYEEEE. The CDR3 contains 15 residues. With 0 bases clipped from V and 6 bases from J, the junction kept 1 base outside the gene matches.

Comments on this clone: The junction shows a germline mismatch at one end, possibly a read error. This rearrangement joins TRBV27 to TRBJ1-1; 10 nucleotides line up with TRBD1. Germline V gene data show CDR1 as MNHEY and CDR2 as SMNVEV (reference sequence). The CDR3 has 13 residues. CDR3 protein: CASSGDRGRRGTF. CDR3 nucleotide sequence: TGTGCCAGCAGTGGGGACAGGGGAAGAAGAGGGACCTTT.

The chain uses TRBV29-1 and TRBJ1-1, with D possibly TRBD1 on 6 matching bases. The V end was cut by 5 bases, the J end by 1 base, with 8 bases between. The CDR3 extends over 12 amino acids. CDR1 is SQVTM and CDR2 is ANQGSEA in the germline V gene. DNA for the CDR3: TGCAGCGTTACACAGGGGAACACTGAAGCTTTCTTT. Protein: CSVTQGNTEAFF.

The CDR3 DNA follows: TGTGCCAGCAGTTTGGCCATTCGCAAGAGGACCTTC. Translated: CASSLAIRKRTF. The rearrangement links TRBV28 to TRBJ1-2, with no clear D. V lost 3 bases to trimming and J lost 14 bases, with 16 bases between them. CDR1 and CDR2 from the germline V gene are MDHEN and SYDVKM. This CDR3 has 12 amino acids.

V and J are TRBV5-1 and TRBJ2-5; TRBD2 aligns across 8 bases. The J segment lost 2 bases and the V segment lost 3 bases, leaving 3 bases of the junction unmatched. The CDR3 spans 14 residues. Per germline, CDR1 SGHRS and CDR2 YFSETQ. The CDR3 coding sequence is TGCGCCAGCAGCTCCGGGACTAGTCAAGAGACCCAGTACTTC. It yields the protein CASSSGTSQETQYF. The whole variable domain, remainder taken from reference TRBV5-1 and TRBJ2-5, is KAGVTQTPRYLIKTRGQQVTLSCSPISGHRSVSWYQQTPGQGLQFLFEYFSETQRNKGNFPGRFSGRQFSNSRSEMNVSTLELGDSALYLCASSSGTSQETQYFGPGTRLLVL.

The chain recombines TRBV29-1 with TRBJ2-1, with TRBD2 as a possible D gene (5 bases). The germline V gene has CDR1 SQVTM and CDR2 ANQGSEA. Trimming removed 8 bases from V and 8 bases from J, with 16 bases in between. The length of the CDR3 is 12 residues. CDR3 DNA: TGCAGCTTTAAACGCAGGACTGATGAGCAGTTCTTC. It encodes CSFKRRTDEQFF.

This chain links TRBV28 with TRBJ2-5; weak D call: TRBD2 (6 bases). The CDR3 has 15 residues. The V and J ends lost 1 base and 7 bases respectively, with 16 bases between them. Germline-derived CDR1 and CDR2 are MDHEN and SYDVKM. The CDR3 DNA sequence: TGTGCCAGCAGTTTATTAGCGGCCCCTTCCGGGACCCAGTACTTC. It specifies CASSLLAAPSGTQYF.

This CDR3 reads CASSQRRVSNQPQHF. CDR3 nucleotides: TGTGCCAGCAGCCAGAGACGGGTATCGAATCAGCCCCAGCATTTT. This rearrangement joins TRBV7-2 to TRBJ1-5, with no clear D. The CDR3 has 15 amino acids. Trimming pared 5 bases from V and 4 bases from J, leaving 15 bases between. Germline V gives CDR1 SGHTA, CDR2 FQGNSA.